This T cell receptor beta chain derives from a study of molecular identifiers for immune sequencing clone quantification. With listed TCR primers and previously described methods, bulk TCR libraries were prepared. MiXCR was run by TCRdb on the PCR reads, yielding one entry per CDR3 protein. The sample comprises 300,000 to 400,000 distinct CDR3 sequences, 24% of which are singletons, and about 0.71% rests with the top ten. As concerns this clonotype: The antigen is unknown. At one boundary the junction diverges from the germline segment, which might be a read error.

Source material for naive CD8 libraries was roughly 19,000 to 1,000,000 sorted cells, with 10%, 30% or 50% RNA. The CDR3 covers 15 residues. In germline, CDR1 is LGHNA, CDR2 YNFKEQ. Study-wide points: Highly expanded clone sizes could end up underestimated if a barcode were shared by identical TCR molecules.

Sequencing input: naive CD8+ T cells from blood, with Jurkat cell RNA spiked in. Noted subset: FACS-sorted CD8+CD4-CCR7+CD45RA+ naive T cells. The receptor comes from a human donor in good health. Some libraries in this study had Jurkat cell RNA spiked in. The chain carries TRBV4-2 and TRBJ2-2; 12 nucleotides agree with TRBD2. The CDR3 region has the DNA TGTGCCAGCAGCTGGACTAGCGGGAACACCGGGGAGCCGTTTTTT. Encoded protein: CASSWTSGNTGEPFF.